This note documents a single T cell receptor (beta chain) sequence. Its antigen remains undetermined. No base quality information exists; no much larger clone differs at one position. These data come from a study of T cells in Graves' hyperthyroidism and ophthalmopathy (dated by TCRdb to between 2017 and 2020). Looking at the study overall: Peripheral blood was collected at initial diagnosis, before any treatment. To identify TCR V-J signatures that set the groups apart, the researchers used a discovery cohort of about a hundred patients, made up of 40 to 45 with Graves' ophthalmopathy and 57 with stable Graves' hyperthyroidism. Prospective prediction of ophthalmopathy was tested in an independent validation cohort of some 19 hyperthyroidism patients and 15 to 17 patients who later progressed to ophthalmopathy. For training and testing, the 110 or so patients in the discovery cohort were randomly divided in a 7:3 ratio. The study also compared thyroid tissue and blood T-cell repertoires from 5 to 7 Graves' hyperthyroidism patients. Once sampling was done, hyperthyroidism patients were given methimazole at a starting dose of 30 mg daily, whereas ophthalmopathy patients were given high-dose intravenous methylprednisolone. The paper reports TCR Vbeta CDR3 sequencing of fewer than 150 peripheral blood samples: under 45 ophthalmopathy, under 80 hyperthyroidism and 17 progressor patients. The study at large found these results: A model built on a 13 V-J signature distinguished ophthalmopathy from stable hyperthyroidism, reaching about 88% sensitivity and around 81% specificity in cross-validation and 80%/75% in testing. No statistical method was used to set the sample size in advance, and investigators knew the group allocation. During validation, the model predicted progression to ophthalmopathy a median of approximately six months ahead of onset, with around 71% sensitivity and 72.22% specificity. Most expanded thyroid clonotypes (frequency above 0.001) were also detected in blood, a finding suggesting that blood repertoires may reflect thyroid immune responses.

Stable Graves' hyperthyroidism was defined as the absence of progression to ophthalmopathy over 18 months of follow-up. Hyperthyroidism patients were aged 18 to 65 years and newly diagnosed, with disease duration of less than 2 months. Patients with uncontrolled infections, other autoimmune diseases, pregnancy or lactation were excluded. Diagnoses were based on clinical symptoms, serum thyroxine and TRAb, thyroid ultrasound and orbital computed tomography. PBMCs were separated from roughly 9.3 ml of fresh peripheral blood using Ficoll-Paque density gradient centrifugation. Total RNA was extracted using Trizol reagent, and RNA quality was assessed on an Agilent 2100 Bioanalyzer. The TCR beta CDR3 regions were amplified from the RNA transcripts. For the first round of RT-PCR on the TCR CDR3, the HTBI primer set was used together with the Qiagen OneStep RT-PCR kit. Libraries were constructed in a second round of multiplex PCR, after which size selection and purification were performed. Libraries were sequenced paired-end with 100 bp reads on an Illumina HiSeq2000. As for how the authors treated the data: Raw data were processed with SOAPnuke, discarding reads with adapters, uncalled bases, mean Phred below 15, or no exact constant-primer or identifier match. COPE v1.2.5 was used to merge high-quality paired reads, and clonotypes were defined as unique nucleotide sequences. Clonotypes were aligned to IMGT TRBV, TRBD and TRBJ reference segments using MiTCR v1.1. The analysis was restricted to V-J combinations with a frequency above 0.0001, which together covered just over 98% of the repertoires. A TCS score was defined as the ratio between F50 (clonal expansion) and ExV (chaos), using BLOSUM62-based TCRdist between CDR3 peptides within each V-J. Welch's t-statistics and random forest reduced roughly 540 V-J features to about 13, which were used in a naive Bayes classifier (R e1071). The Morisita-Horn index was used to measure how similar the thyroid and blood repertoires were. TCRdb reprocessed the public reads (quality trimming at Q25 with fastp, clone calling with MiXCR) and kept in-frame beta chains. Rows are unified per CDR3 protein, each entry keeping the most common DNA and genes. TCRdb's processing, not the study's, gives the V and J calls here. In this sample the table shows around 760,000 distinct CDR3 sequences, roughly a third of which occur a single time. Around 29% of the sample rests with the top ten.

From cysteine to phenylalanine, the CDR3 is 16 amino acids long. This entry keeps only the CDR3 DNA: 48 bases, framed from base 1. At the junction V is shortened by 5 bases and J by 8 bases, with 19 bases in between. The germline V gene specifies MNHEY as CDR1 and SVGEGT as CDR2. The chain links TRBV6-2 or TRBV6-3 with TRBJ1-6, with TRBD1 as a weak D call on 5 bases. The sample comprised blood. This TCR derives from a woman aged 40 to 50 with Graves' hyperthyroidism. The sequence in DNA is TGTGCCAGCAGTAACCCCTGGACATTGGGGGATTCACCCCTCCACTTT. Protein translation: CASSNPWTLGDSPLHF.